This entry concerns a single TCR beta chain. Systemic immunosuppression or autoimmune disease history was grounds to exclude patients. Profiling relied on immunoSEQ multiplex PCR, and the TCRdb table lists in-frame clones only, not all of them. The table lists around 40,000 clones, less than 90% of them singletons. Germline lookup yields CDR1 MNHEY and CDR2 SMNVEV (reference sequence). After removal of 10 bases from V and 7 bases from J, the junction contained 15 bases not matched to a gene. The CDR3 has 15 amino acids. The data stem from a study of OX40 agonist ivuxolimab in advanced cancers. The V gene is TRBV27, the J gene TRBJ2-1; 8 bases fit TRBD2. The TCR originated in an adult with an advanced solid tumor such as melanoma, head and neck, liver or kidney cancer. The sample here was CD4+ or CD8+ T cells sorted from blood, taken in a trial of the OX40 agonist ivuxolimab. The CDR3, as DNA: TGTGCCATCGGGGGACCGGGAGGGCCGTATAATGAGCAGTTCTTC. As protein: CAIGGPGGPYNEQFF.